This T cell receptor beta chain was documented in a study of shared clonotypes between healthy human individuals. The study ran the assay at deep level. Per sorted-subset replicate PCR, input was approximately 180 ng DNA, representing roughly 30,000 T cell genomes. Measured with immunoSEQ multiplex PCR; TCRdb has only the in-frame clones, and not every one. Of about 510,000 clones in the sample, 90% to 97% were seen once. CDR3 length equals 15 residues. Germline V lookup: CDR1 MNHEY, CDR2 SVGAGI. Trimming took off 0 bases at V and 3 bases at J, with 12 bases between the two ends. Sequences were obtained from naive CD4+ T cells sorted from blood. As for subset: CD45RA+ positively selected. This TCR was recovered from a woman aged 25 to 45 in good health. V gene TRBV6-5 combines with J gene TRBJ2-7; D is unclear. The CDR3: CASSYSPRRLYEQYF. The CDR3 nucleotides are TGTGCCAGCAGTTACTCTCCCAGGCGGCTCTACGAGCAGTACTTC.